This is a list of T cell receptor beta chains from one sample in a study of neurological immune-mediated disorders. TCRdb reprocessed the 5' RACE reads with MiXCR, giving one entry per CDR3 protein. The sample records tens of thousands of distinct CDR3 sequences, roughly 3.2% being singletons. Sequencing input: PBMCs. All receptors derive from a man between 40 and 49 years old with multiple sclerosis. The CDR3 runs from the conserved cysteine through the conserved F or W. The D gene is left open where the match is weak. Clone sizes are given selectively: once, few, many, or a class where the clone is expanded.

CDR3 DNA: TGCGCCAGCAGCGCCGGGGACAGTACTACCTATGGCTACACCTTC
CDR3 protein: CASSAGDSTTYGYTF
J gene: TRBJ1-2
V gene: TRBV5-1
D gene: TRBD1
clone size: many

CDR3 DNA: TGTGCCACCGCTACTAGCGGGAGTCCCAACGAGCAGTACTTC
CDR3 protein: CATATSGSPNEQYF
J gene: TRBJ2-7
V gene: TRBV24-1
D gene: TRBD2
clone size: many

CDR3 DNA: TGTGCCAGCAGTTCCGCTACCGGGACAAGGGAGACCCAGTACTTC
CDR3 protein: CASSSATGTRETQYF
J gene: TRBJ2-5
V gene: TRBV28
D gene: -
clone size: many

CDR3 DNA: TGCAGTGCTAGCTTTCCAGGAAAGGTTGATTCACCCCTCCACTTT
CDR3 protein: CSASFPGKVDSPLHF
J gene: TRBJ1-6
V gene: TRBV20-1
D gene: -
clone size: many

CDR3 DNA: TGTGCCACCAGTGATTCGACAGGGTACAATGAGCAGTTCTTC
CDR3 protein: CATSDSTGYNEQFF
J gene: TRBJ2-1
V gene: TRBV24-1
D gene: TRBD1
clone size: -

CDR3 DNA: TGTGCCAGCAGTTACTCACAGGGGAGCAATCAGCCCCAGCATTTT
CDR3 protein: CASSYSQGSNQPQHF
J gene: TRBJ1-5
V gene: TRBV6-6
D gene: TRBD1
clone size: many

CDR3 DNA: TGTGCCAGCAGCCAAGCCTACAGTGGAACATCTGGGGCCAACGTCCTGACTTTC
CDR3 protein: CASSQAYSGTSGANVLTF
J gene: TRBJ2-6
V gene: TRBV3-1
D gene: -
clone size: many

CDR3 DNA: TGCAGTGCCCAAGATCTGCCCGGTGAGCAGTTCTTC
CDR3 protein: CSAQDLPGEQFF
J gene: TRBJ2-1
V gene: TRBV20-1
D gene: -
clone size: many

CDR3 DNA: TGTGCCATCAGTGAGTTCCGGGAGGGGACCTACACCTTC
CDR3 protein: CAISEFREGTYTF
J gene: TRBJ1-2
V gene: TRBV10-3
D gene: -
clone size: many

CDR3 DNA: TGTGCCAGCAGCCCCCGACTAGCGGGAGGGGTCCCTGAGCAGTTCTTC
CDR3 protein: CASSPRLAGGVPEQFF
J gene: TRBJ2-1
V gene: TRBV11-2
D gene: TRBD2
clone size: many

CDR3 DNA: TGTGCCAGCAGCTTAAGACCTAGGGACACTGAAGCTTTCTTT
CDR3 protein: CASSLRPRDTEAFF
J gene: TRBJ1-1
V gene: TRBV5-5
D gene: -
clone size: many

CDR3 DNA: TGCAGCGTTGAAGATCTTTTGCGCCCTGATCGGGAGACCCAGTACTTC
CDR3 protein: CSVEDLLRPDRETQYF
J gene: TRBJ2-5
V gene: TRBV29-1
D gene: -
clone size: many

CDR3 DNA: TGTGCCAGCAGCTTAGTCCCGCGTCTAGCAGGGCCTGGAAACACCATATATTTT
CDR3 protein: CASSLVPRLAGPGNTIYF
J gene: TRBJ1-3
V gene: TRBV11-2
D gene: -
clone size: -

CDR3 DNA: TGTGCCAGCAGTTACAGTCTCACACCAATGGCTACTAATGAAAAACTGTTTTTT
CDR3 protein: CASSYSLTPMATNEKLFF
J gene: TRBJ1-4
V gene: TRBV6-5
D gene: -
clone size: many

CDR3 DNA: TGCAGTGCTAGAGCCGGGAGTGGGCAAGAGACCCAGTACTTC
CDR3 protein: CSARAGSGQETQYF
J gene: TRBJ2-5
V gene: TRBV20-1
D gene: -
clone size: many

CDR3 DNA: TGTGCCAGCAGCGGGCATCCGGGCGAGACCCAGTACTTC
CDR3 protein: CASSGHPGETQYF
J gene: TRBJ2-5
V gene: TRBV7-7
D gene: -
clone size: many

CDR3 DNA: TGTGCCAGCAGCTTGGAGGGGGAAAGCTCCTACAATGAGCAGTTCTTC
CDR3 protein: CASSLEGESSYNEQFF
J gene: TRBJ2-1
V gene: TRBV5-5
D gene: -
clone size: many

CDR3 DNA: TGCGCCAGCTCCGGGAGTTTCTACGAGCAGTACTTC
CDR3 protein: CASSGSFYEQYF
J gene: TRBJ2-7
V gene: TRBV5-1
D gene: -
clone size: many

CDR3 DNA: TGTGCCAGCAGGGGTGGGTGGGGACAGGTAGGGTACGAGCAGTACTTC
CDR3 protein: CASRGGWGQVGYEQYF
J gene: TRBJ2-7
V gene: TRBV6-5
D gene: TRBD1
clone size: many

CDR3 DNA: TGCGCCAGCAGCGGGCGGGTCAGGGGAGGAGAAGATACGCAGTATTTT
CDR3 protein: CASSGRVRGGEDTQYF
J gene: TRBJ2-3
V gene: TRBV5-1
D gene: -
clone size: many

CDR3 DNA: TGCAGTGCTGGCTACGGGACCGCAGACGAACACCGGGGAGGCCAAAATTTT
CDR3 protein: CSAGYGTADEHRGGQNF
J gene: TRBJ2-2
V gene: TRBV20-1
D gene: -
clone size: many

CDR3 DNA: TGTGCCAGCAGCCAACCGACTAGCTCCTACGAGCAGTACTTC
CDR3 protein: CASSQPTSSYEQYF
J gene: TRBJ2-7
V gene: TRBV3-1
D gene: -
clone size: many

CDR3 DNA: TGCGCCAGCAGCTTGGGGGACAGGGACTATGGCTACACCTTC
CDR3 protein: CASSLGDRDYGYTF
J gene: TRBJ1-2
V gene: TRBV5-1
D gene: TRBD1
clone size: many

CDR3 DNA: TGCAGTGCTATGGAGGGAACCTACGAGCAGTACTTC
CDR3 protein: CSAMEGTYEQYF
J gene: TRBJ2-7
V gene: TRBV20-1
D gene: -
clone size: many

CDR3 DNA: TGCGCCAGCAGCAGCCCTGAGCGGGGGGGCACAGATACGCAGTATTTT
CDR3 protein: CASSSPERGGTDTQYF
J gene: TRBJ2-3
V gene: TRBV5-1
D gene: TRBD2
clone size: many

CDR3 DNA: TGTGCCAGCAGTTTATTAGGGTTCGAGGCTTTCTTT
CDR3 protein: CASSLLGFEAFF
J gene: TRBJ1-1
V gene: TRBV12-3/TRBV12-4
D gene: -
clone size: many

CDR3 DNA: TGTGCCAGCAGCTTAGATCAGTACAATGAGCAGTTCTTC
CDR3 protein: CASSLDQYNEQFF
J gene: TRBJ2-1
V gene: TRBV7-2
D gene: -
clone size: many

CDR3 DNA: TGCGCCAGCAGCGAGCGGGTGAATGAAAAACTGTTTTTT
CDR3 protein: CASSERVNEKLFF
J gene: TRBJ1-4
V gene: TRBV5-1
D gene: -
clone size: many

CDR3 DNA: TGCAGTGCTAGAGACCTGACAGGGGGTTACCAGCGAGGAAACATTCAGTACTTC
CDR3 protein: CSARDLTGGYQRGNIQYF
J gene: TRBJ2-4
V gene: TRBV20-1
D gene: TRBD1
clone size: many

CDR3 DNA: TGCAGCGCTCGGACAGATCCAAACACTGAAGCTTTCTTT
CDR3 protein: CSARTDPNTEAFF
J gene: TRBJ1-1
V gene: TRBV29-1
D gene: -
clone size: many

CDR3 DNA: TGCAGTGCTAGCGGAGCCCTGTCCCTCCACGAGCAGTACTTC
CDR3 protein: CSASGALSLHEQYF
J gene: TRBJ2-7
V gene: TRBV20-1
D gene: -
clone size: many

CDR3 DNA: TGTGCCAGCAGTTTATCCGACCTGCTCGGTGGCTACACCTTC
CDR3 protein: CASSLSDLLGGYTF
J gene: TRBJ1-2
V gene: TRBV28
D gene: -
clone size: many

CDR3 DNA: TGTGCCAGCAGTGTCGGCACGAGCAATCAGCCCCAGCATTTT
CDR3 protein: CASSVGTSNQPQHF
J gene: TRBJ1-5
V gene: TRBV2
D gene: -
clone size: many

CDR3 DNA: TGTGCCAGCAGTCCCGGACAGGACGGGGAGACCCAGTACTTC
CDR3 protein: CASSPGQDGETQYF
J gene: TRBJ2-5
V gene: TRBV6-6
D gene: TRBD1
clone size: many

CDR3 DNA: TGCAGTGCTATACGCCGGGGGGCGCGGACTGAAGCTTTCTTT
CDR3 protein: CSAIRRGARTEAFF
J gene: TRBJ1-1
V gene: TRBV20-1
D gene: -
clone size: many

CDR3 DNA: TGCAGTGCTAGGCAGGAGCCAGGTTCACCTCCAGATACGCAGTATTTT
CDR3 protein: CSARQEPGSPPDTQYF
J gene: TRBJ2-3
V gene: TRBV20-1
D gene: -
clone size: many

CDR3 DNA: TGTGCCAACAGCATAAAGGGAACCTACGAGCAGTACTTC
CDR3 protein: CANSIKGTYEQYF
J gene: TRBJ2-7
V gene: TRBV15
D gene: -
clone size: -

CDR3 DNA: TGTGCCAGCAGTGGGGGACAGGGGTTTAACAATGAGCAGTTCTTC
CDR3 protein: CASSGGQGFNNEQFF
J gene: TRBJ2-1
V gene: TRBV25-1
D gene: TRBD1
clone size: many

CDR3 DNA: TGTGCCAGCAGTTCCCCGGGGCAGCCCCAGCATTTT
CDR3 protein: CASSSPGQPQHF
J gene: TRBJ1-5
V gene: TRBV12-3/TRBV12-4
D gene: -
clone size: many

CDR3 DNA: TGCGCCAGCAGCTTGTATGAGGAAACCGGGGAGCTGTTTTTT
CDR3 protein: CASSLYEETGELFF
J gene: TRBJ2-2
V gene: TRBV5-1
D gene: -
clone size: many

CDR3 DNA: TGTGCCAGCAGTCGCGGGACTCCCGTGCGGGTTGAGCAGTTCTTC
CDR3 protein: CASSRGTPVRVEQFF
J gene: TRBJ2-1
V gene: TRBV6-5
D gene: -
clone size: many

CDR3 DNA: TGCGCCAGCGGGGGGACCCACACAGATACGCAGTATTTT
CDR3 protein: CASGGTHTDTQYF
J gene: TRBJ2-3
V gene: TRBV5-1
D gene: -
clone size: many

CDR3 DNA: TGCGCCAGCAGCTTGGTGGGGGTGAACACCGGGGAGCTGTTTTTT
CDR3 protein: CASSLVGVNTGELFF
J gene: TRBJ2-2
V gene: TRBV5-1
D gene: -
clone size: many

CDR3 DNA: TGTGCCTGGAGCGTGTCAAAAGGGGGCTATGGCTACACCTTC
CDR3 protein: CAWSVSKGGYGYTF
J gene: TRBJ1-2
V gene: TRBV30
D gene: -
clone size: few

CDR3 DNA: TGTGCCAGCAGTCCGACAGGGATTGAAGCTTTCTTT
CDR3 protein: CASSPTGIEAFF
J gene: TRBJ1-1
V gene: TRBV3-1
D gene: TRBD1
clone size: many

CDR3 DNA: TGCGCCAGCAGCTTGGGACAGACAGCGAACACTGAAGCTTTCTTT
CDR3 protein: CASSLGQTANTEAFF
J gene: TRBJ1-1
V gene: TRBV5-1
D gene: -
clone size: many

CDR3 DNA: TGTGCCAGCAGTCCCACGGGACAGCCTCAGTATTTT
CDR3 protein: CASSPTGQPQYF
J gene: TRBJ2-3
V gene: TRBV28
D gene: TRBD1
clone size: many

CDR3 DNA: TGCAGTGCTAGAGATGCCCAGGGATTCTATGGCTACACCTTC
CDR3 protein: CSARDAQGFYGYTF
J gene: TRBJ1-2
V gene: TRBV20-1
D gene: -
clone size: many